Judged by abundance, the clone carrying this T cell receptor (beta chain) is medium-sized. Its antigen is still unknown. There are 14 residues in the CDR3. Germline CDR1 is ENHRY and CDR2 is SYGVKD. The junction had 3 bases not matched to a gene; V was cut back by 6 bases and J by 2 bases. The sample belongs to a study of spatial heterogeneity in lung cancer. Across the study: Alpha-chain detections were consistently fewer than beta-chain detections among the sequences. Matched bulk RNA-seq provided a T cell module score, and TCR transcript counts in tumor regions correlated strongly with it.

Time point described: sample taken at primary tumor resection. Untreated early-stage non-small cell lung cancer patients, around 72 in total, were the donors. Unsorted whole RNA samples from tumor, nontumor lung or frozen PBMC were sequenced. Each CDR3 protein gets one entry after TCRdb re-called the 5' RACE reads with MiXCR. The data contain roughly 2,000 distinct CDR3 sequences, roughly 13% of them singletons. Study results and caveats: For expanded intratumoral alpha and beta TCRs, counts tracked tumor mutation counts.

This TCR came from a male donor with early-stage non-small cell lung cancer. This sample comprised lung tumor tissue, obtained at surgery. The rearrangement links TRBV10-3 to TRBJ2-7; 11 nucleotides agree with TRBD1. CDR3 loop: CAISGTGGTYEQYF. The CDR3 DNA reads as TGTGCCATCAGCGGGACAGGGGGTACCTACGAGCAGTACTTC.